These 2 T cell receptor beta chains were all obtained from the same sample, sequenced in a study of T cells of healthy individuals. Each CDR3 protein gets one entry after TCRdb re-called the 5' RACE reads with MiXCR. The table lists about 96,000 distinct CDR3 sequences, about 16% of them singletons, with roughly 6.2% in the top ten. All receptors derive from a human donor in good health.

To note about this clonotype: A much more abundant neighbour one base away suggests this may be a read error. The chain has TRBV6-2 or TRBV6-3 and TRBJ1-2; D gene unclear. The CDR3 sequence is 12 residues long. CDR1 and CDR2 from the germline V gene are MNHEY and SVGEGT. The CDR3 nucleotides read TGTGTCAGCAGTGGTATTAACTATGGCTACACCTTC. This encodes CVSSGINYGYTF.

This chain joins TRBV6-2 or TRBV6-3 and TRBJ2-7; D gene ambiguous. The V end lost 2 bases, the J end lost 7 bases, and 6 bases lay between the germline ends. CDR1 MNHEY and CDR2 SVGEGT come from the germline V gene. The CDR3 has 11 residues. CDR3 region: CASSYGWEQYF. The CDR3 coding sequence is TGTGCCAGCAGTTACGGTTGGGAGCAGTACTTC.